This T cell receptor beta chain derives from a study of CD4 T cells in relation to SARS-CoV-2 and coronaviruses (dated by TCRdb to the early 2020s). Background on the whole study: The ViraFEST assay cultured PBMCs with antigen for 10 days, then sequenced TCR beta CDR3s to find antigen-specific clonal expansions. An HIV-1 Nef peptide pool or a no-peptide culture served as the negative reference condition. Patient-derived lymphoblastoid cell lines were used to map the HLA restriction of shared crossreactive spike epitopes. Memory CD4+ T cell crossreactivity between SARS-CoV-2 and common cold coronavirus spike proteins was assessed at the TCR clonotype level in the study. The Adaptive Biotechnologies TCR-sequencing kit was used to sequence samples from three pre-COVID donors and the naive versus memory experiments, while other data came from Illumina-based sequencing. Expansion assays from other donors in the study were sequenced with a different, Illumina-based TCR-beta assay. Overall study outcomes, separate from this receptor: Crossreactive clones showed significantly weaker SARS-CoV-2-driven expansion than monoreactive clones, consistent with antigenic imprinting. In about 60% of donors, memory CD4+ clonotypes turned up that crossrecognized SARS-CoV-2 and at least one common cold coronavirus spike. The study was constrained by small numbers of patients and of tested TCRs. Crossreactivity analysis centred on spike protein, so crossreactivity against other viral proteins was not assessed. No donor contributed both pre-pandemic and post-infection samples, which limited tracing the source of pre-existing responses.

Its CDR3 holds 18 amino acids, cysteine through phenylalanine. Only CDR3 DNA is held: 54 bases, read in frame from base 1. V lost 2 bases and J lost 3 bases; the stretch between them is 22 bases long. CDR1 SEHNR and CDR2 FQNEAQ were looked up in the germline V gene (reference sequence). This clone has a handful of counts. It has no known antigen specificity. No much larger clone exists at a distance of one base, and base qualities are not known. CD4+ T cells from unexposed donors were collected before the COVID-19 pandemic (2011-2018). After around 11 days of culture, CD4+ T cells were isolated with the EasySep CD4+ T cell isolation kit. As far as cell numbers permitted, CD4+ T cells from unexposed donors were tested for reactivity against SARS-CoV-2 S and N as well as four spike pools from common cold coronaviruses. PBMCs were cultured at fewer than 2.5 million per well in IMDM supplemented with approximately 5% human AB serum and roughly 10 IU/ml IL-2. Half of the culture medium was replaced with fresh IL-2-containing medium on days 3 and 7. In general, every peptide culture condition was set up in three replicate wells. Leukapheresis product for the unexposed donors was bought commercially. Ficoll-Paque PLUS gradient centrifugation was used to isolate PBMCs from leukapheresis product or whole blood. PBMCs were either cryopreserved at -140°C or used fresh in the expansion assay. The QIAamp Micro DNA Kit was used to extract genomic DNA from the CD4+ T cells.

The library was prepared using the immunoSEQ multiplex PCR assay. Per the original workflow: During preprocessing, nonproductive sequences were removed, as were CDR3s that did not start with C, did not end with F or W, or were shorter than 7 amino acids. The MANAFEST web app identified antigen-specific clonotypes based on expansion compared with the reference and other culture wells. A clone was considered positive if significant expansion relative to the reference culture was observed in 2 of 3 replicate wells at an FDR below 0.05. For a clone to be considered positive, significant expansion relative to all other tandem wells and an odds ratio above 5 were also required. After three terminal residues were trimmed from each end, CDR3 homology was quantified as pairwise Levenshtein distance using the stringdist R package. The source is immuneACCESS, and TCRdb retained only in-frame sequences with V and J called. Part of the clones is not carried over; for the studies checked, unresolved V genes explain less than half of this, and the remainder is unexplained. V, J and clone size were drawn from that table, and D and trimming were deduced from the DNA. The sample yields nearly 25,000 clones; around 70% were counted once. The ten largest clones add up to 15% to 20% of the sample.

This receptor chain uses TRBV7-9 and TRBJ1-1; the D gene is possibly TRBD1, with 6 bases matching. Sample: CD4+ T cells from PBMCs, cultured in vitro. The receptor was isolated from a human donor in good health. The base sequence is TGTGCCAGCAGCTTACCGGGGGGCTGGAGCAAGGGGTACACTGAAGCTTTCTTT. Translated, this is CASSLPGGWSKGYTEAFF.